Presented here are 15 T cell receptor beta chains from one specimen sequenced in a study of T-cell reconstitution after alpha-beta-depleted transplantation in children. Molecular barcoding with unique molecular identifiers was used for the TCRbeta library. TCRdb re-analysed the PCR reads in MiXCR, keeping a single row per CDR3 protein. The sample lists 300,000 or so distinct CDR3 sequences, approximately 23% occurring once. The starting material was PBMCs, mostly from graft donor cells, obtained 180 days after TCRalphabeta/CD19-depleted stem cell transplant. Receptors originate from a male patient aged 10-17 years who had a stem cell transplant for acute lymphoblastic leukemia, so the T cells may come from the graft donor.

This clonotype came up a few times. This CDR3 is CASSQVGTTKETQYF. The CDR3 coding sequence is TGTGCCAGCAGCCAAGTCGGGACCACCAAAGAGACCCAGTACTTC. The rearrangement uses TRBV7-3 and TRBJ2-5; D is possibly TRBD1 or TRBD2 (5 bases each). The CDR3 length is 15 residues. Germline assignment: CDR1 SGHTA and CDR2 FQGTGA. Trimming removed 5 bases from V and 3 bases from J, with 16 bases in between.

The chain combines TRBV7-8 with TRBJ2-1; D is unclear. Trimming stripped 1 base from V and 0 bases from J, with 13 bases between. CDR1 and CDR2 from the germline V gene are SGHVS and FQNEAQ. The CDR3 contains 17 residues. The CDR3 sequence is CASSLGYSLSSYNEQFF. CDR3 in DNA: TGTGCCAGCAGCTTAGGGTACAGCCTCAGCTCCTACAATGAGCAGTTCTTC.

This clonotype was seen at least ten times. CDR3 coding DNA: TGCGCCAGCAGCTCCGGACAGTACTATGGCTACACCTTC. This gives the protein CASSSGQYYGYTF. This chain joins TRBV5-1 and TRBJ1-2, with D possibly being TRBD1 (6 bases). Germline loops: CDR1 SGHRS, CDR2 YFSETQ. Trimming took off 3 bases at V and 3 bases at J, with 9 bases between the two ends. The CDR3 totals 13 residues.

The table lists this clonotype with a few counts. V is TRBV15 and J is TRBJ1-4, with D possibly matching TRBD1 (6 bases). The CDR3 sequence is 15 residues long. The V and J ends lost 5 bases and 7 bases respectively, with 17 bases between them. CDR1 and CDR2 from the germline V gene are LNHNV and YYDKDF (reference sequence). For the CDR3, the DNA is TGTGCCACCAGCCCAAGGCGTACAGGGAGTGAAAAACTGTTTTTT. This codes for CATSPRRTGSEKLFF.

The chain has TRBV29-1 and TRBJ2-7; TRBD2 matches 16 bases. J was trimmed by 6 bases and V by 5 bases; bases with no gene match: 16. Germline V gene sequence: CDR1 SQVTM, CDR2 ANQGSEA. The CDR3 length is 18 residues. CDR3 amino acids: CSVLDRGGTSGRASEQYF. CDR3 DNA: TGCAGCGTTCTGGACAGGGGAGGGACTAGCGGGAGGGCCTCCGAGCAGTACTTC.

This clonotype was counted only a few times. The chain is built from TRBV24-1 and TRBJ2-3; 7 positions match TRBD1. The CDR3 spans 16 residues. Per the germline V gene, CDR1 is KGHDR and CDR2 is SFDVKD. V shed 3 bases and J 0 bases; nucleotides not matched to a gene: 5. The CDR3 loop reads CATSDPPGQSTDTQYF. The CDR3 nucleotides are TGTGCCACCAGTGATCCTCCGGGACAGAGCACAGATACGCAGTATTTT.

At least ten counts were recorded for this clonotype. The chain carries TRBV7-2 and TRBJ2-7; D gene ambiguous. The CDR3 spans 14 residues. V was pared by 5 bases and J by 1 base, with 12 bases between. The germline CDR1 and CDR2 sequences are SGHTA and FQGNSA. The CDR3 nucleotides are TGTGCCAGCAGCCCCCCCGCACCGTCCTACGAGCAGTACTTC. Amino acid sequence: CASSPPAPSYEQYF.

This clonotype was seen a few times. V gene TRBV14 combines with J gene TRBJ1-2; D is unresolved. V was clipped by 0 bases and J by 5 bases, with 10 bases between them. The germline gives CDR1 SGHDN, CDR2 FVKESK. This CDR3 region has 14 residues. The CDR3 here is CASSQDGGPYGYTF. Here the CDR3 DNA reads TGTGCCAGCAGCCAAGACGGTGGGCCGTATGGCTACACCTTC.

There are many counts of this clonotype. The chain has TRBV5-1 and TRBJ1-5; the match to TRBD1 covers 8 bases. Germline assignment: CDR1 SGHRS and CDR2 YFSETQ. CDR3 length: 15 residues. After removal of 5 bases from V and 1 base from J, the junction contained 5 bases not matched to a gene. CDR3 in DNA: TGCGCCAGCAGACCAGGGGGCAGGAGCAATCAGCCCCAGCATTTT. It specifies CASRPGGRSNQPQHF.

The rearrangement uses TRBV3-1 and TRBJ2-5, with a tentative D call TRBD1 (6 bases). The CDR3 is 17 amino acids. Germline CDR1 reads LGHDT; CDR2 reads YNNKEL (reference sequence). Trimming shortened V by 2 bases and J by 5 bases, and 21 bases separated the two germline ends. In nucleotides, the CDR3 is TGTGCCAGCAGCCAATTCCTTTCAGGGGCCTTTGGGGAGACCCAGTACTTC. Translating it yields CASSQFLSGAFGETQYF.

This chain links TRBV20-1 with TRBJ1-4; the match to TRBD1 covers 7 bases. The ends lost 4 bases at V and 4 bases at J; junction bases unmatched: 6. Germline-derived CDR1 and CDR2 are DFQATT and SNEGSKA (reference sequence). The CDR3 is 14 amino acids. The CDR3 loop reads CSATTGADNEKLFF. The CDR3 region has the DNA TGCAGTGCTACCACAGGGGCCGATAATGAAAAACTGTTTTTT.

In its sample, this clonotype was seen a few times. V gene TRBV28 combines with J gene TRBJ2-7; D is perhaps TRBD2 (5 bases). This CDR3 is built from 12 residues. CDR1 MDHEN and CDR2 SYDVKM come from the germline V gene. V lost 7 bases and J lost 7, with 14 bases in between. The CDR3 here is CASNDRTREQYF. For the CDR3, the DNA is TGTGCCAGCAACGATCGGACTCGAGAGCAGTACTTC.

The chain uses TRBV19 and TRBJ1-1, with 7 bases matching TRBD1. The germline V gene has CDR1 LNHDA and CDR2 SQIVND (reference sequence). The length of the CDR3 is 13 residues. The junction had 6 bases not matched to a gene; V was cut back by 6 bases and J by 5 bases. The CDR3 sequence: CASSPGGWTEAFF. Written as DNA, the CDR3 is TGTGCCAGTAGCCCAGGGGGATGGACTGAAGCTTTCTTT.

The chain couples TRBV29-1 to TRBJ2-7; D is ambiguous. This CDR3 region has 13 residues. Trimming took off 5 bases at V and 0 bases at J, with 11 bases between the two ends. Per germline, CDR1 SQVTM and CDR2 ANQGSEA. The CDR3 DNA sequence: TGCAGCGTTCTCGGACGGATCTCCTACGAGCAGTACTTC. Residues: CSVLGRISYEQYF.

The chain links TRBV12-3 or TRBV12-4 to TRBJ2-7; a possible D gene is TRBD2 (5 bases). CDR3 length: 13 residues. The V gene lost 6 bases and the J gene lost 0 bases, with 9 bases spanning the gap. The CDR3, as DNA: TGTGCCAGCAGCCGCGGGCACTCCTACGAGCAGTACTTC. Residues: CASSRGHSYEQYF.